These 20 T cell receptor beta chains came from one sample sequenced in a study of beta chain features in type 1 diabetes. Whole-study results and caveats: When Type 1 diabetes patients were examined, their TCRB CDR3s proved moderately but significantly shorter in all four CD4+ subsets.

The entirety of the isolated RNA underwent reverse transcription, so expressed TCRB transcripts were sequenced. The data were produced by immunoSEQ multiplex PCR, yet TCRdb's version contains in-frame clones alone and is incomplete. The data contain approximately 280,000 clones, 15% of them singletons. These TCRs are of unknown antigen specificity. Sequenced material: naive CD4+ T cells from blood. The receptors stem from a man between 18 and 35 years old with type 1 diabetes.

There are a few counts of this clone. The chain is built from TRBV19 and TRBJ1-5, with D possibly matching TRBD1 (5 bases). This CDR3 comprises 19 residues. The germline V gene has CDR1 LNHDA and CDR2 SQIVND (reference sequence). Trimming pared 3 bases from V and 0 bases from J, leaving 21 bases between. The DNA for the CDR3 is TGTGCCAGTAGTATCAGGGCAGGGAGGAGGGCATATAGCAATCAGCCCCAGCATTTT. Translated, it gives CASSIRAGRRAYSNQPQHF.

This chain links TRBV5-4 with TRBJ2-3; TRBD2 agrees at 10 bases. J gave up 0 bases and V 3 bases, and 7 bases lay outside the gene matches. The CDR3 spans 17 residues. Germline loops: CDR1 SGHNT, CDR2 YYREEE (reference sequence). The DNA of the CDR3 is TGTGCCAGCAGCTCGCCGACTAGCGGGTTGAGCACAGATACGCAGTATTTT. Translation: CASSSPTSGLSTDTQYF.

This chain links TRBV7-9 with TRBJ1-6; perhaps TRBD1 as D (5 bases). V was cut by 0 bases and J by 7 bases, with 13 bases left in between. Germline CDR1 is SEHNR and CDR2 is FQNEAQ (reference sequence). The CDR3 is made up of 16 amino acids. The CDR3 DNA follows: TGTGCCAGCAGCTTAGCTCAGGGTGCGAGAAATTCACCCCTCCACTTT. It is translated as CASSLAQGARNSPLHF.

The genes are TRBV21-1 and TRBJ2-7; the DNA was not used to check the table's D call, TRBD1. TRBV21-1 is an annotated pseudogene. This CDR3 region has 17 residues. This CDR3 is CASSSPALLTGAYEQYF. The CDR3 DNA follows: TGTGCCAGCAGCTCCCCGGCGCTATTGACAGGGGCTTACGAGCAGTACTTC.

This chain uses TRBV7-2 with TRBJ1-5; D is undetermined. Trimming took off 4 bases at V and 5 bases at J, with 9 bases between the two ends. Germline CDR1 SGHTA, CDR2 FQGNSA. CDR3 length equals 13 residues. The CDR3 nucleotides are TGTGCCAGCAGCTCCCAGCGGGATCAGCCCCAGCATTTT. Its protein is CASSSQRDQPQHF.

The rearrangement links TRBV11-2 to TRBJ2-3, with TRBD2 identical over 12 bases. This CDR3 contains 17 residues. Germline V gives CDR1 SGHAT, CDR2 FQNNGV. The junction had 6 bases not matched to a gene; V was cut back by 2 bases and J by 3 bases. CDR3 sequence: CASSLMASGGGTDTQYF. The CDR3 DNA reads TGTGCCAGCAGCTTAATGGCTAGCGGGGGGGGAACAGATACGCAGTATTTT.

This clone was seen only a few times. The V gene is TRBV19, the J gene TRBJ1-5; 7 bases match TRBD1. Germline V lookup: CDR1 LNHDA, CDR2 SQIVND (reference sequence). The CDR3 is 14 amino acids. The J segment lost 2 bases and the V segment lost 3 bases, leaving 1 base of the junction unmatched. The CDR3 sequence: CASSITGGNQPQHF. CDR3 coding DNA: TGTGCCAGTAGTATCACAGGGGGCAATCAGCCCCAGCATTTT.

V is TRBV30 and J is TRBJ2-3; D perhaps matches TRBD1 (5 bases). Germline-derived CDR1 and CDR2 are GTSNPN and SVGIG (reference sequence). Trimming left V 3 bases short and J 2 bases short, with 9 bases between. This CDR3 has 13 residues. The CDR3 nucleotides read TGTGCCTGGAGCCCCAGGGACACAGATACGCAGTATTTT. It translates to CAWSPRDTDTQYF.

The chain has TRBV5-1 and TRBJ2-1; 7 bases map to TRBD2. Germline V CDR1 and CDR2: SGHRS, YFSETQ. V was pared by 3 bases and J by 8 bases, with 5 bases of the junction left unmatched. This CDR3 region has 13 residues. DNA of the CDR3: TGCGCCAGCAGCTCCGGACTAGTCGATGAGCAGTTCTTC. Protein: CASSSGLVDEQFF.

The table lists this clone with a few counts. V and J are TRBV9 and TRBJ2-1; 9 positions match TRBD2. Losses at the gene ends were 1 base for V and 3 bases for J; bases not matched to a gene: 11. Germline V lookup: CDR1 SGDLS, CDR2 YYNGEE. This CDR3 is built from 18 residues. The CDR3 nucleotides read TGTGCCAGCAGCGTATCCTCTTCTAGCGGGGCCGACTACAATGAGCAGTTCTTC. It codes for CASSVSSSSGADYNEQFF.

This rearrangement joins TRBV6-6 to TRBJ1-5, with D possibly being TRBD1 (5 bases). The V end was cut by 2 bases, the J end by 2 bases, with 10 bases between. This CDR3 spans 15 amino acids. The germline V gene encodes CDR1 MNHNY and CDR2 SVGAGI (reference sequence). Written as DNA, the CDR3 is TGTGCCAGCAGTTACGGGGGGTTTGGCAATCAGCCCCAGCATTTT. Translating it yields CASSYGGFGNQPQHF.

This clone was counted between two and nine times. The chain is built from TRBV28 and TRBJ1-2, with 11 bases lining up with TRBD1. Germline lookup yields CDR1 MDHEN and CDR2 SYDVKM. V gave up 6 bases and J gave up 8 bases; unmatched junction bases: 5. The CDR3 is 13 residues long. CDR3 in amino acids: CASSRWDRGGYTF. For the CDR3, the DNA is TGTGCCAGCAGCCGTTGGGACAGGGGGGGCTACACCTTC.

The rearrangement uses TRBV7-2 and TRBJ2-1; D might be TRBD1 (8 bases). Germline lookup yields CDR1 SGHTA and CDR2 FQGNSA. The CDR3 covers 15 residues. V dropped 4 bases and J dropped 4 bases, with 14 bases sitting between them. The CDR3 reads CASSSGQGGYNEQFF. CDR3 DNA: TGTGCCAGCAGCTCAGGACAGGGAGGGTACAATGAGCAGTTCTTC.

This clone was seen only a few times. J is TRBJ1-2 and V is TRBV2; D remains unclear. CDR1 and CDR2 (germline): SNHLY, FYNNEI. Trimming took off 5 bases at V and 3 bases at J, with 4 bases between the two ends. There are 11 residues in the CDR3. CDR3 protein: CASSLDYGYTF. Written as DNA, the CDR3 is TGTGCCAGCAGTCTCGACTATGGCTACACCTTC.

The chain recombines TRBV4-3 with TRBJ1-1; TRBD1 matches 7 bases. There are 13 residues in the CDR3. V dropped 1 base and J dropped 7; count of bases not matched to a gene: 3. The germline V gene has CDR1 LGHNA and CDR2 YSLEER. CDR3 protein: CASSQARQGEAFF. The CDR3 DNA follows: TGCGCCAGCAGCCAAGCCAGACAGGGTGAAGCTTTCTTT.

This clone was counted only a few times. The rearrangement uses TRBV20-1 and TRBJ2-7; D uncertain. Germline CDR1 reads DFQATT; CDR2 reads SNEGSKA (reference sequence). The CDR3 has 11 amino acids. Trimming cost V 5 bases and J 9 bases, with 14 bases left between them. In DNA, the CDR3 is TGCAGTGCTGGGTATTTACGAGGGCAGTACTTC. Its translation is CSAGYLRGQYF.

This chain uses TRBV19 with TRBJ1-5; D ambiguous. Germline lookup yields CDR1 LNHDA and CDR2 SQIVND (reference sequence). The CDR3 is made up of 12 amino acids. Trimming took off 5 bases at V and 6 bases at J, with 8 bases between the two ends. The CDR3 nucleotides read TGTGCCAGTAGTTTCGGTGGTCAGCCCCAGCATTTT. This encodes CASSFGGQPQHF.

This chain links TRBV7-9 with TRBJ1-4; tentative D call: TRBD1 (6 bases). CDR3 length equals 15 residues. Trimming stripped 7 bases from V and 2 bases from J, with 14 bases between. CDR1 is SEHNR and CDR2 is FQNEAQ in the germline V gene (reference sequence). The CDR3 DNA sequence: TGTGCCAGCACCGGCCCGCAGGGGACTAATGAAAAACTGTTTTTT. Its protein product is CASTGPQGTNEKLFF.

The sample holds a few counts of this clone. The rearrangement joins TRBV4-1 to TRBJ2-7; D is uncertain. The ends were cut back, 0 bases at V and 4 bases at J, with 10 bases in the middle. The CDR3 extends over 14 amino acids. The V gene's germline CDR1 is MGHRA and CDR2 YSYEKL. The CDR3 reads CASSQDLVRYEQYF. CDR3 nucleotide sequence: TGCGCCAGCAGCCAAGATCTAGTACGGTACGAGCAGTACTTC.

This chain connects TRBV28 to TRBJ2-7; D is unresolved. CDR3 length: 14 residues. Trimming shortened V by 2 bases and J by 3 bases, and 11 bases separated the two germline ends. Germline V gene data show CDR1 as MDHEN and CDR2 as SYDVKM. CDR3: CASSLHGANYEQYF. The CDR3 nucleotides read TGTGCCAGCAGTTTACACGGTGCGAACTACGAGCAGTACTTC.